The source of this TCR beta chain is a study of OX40 agonist ivuxolimab in advanced cancers. As to this clone: Its antigen is currently unknown.

Germline assignment: CDR1 GTSNPN and CDR2 SVGIG (reference sequence). The V end was cut by 4 bases, the J end by 6 bases, with 15 bases between. The CDR3 consists of 13 residues. The table came from immunoSEQ multiplex PCR; TCRdb's copy has only in-frame clones and leaves some out. This repertoire shows about 83,000 clones, roughly 88% found once; its top ten account for around 0.7%. Points from the study as a whole: In the expanded peripheral T cells, antigen specificity was never determined. At 0.1 to 3.0 mg/kg and by week 6, clonal expansion occurred in CD4+ and CD8+ blood T cells. Relative to CD4+, CD8+ T cells held more expanded clones on average.

The sample was CD4+ or CD8+ T cells sorted from blood, taken in a trial of the OX40 agonist ivuxolimab. The TCR sequence derives from an adult with an advanced solid tumor such as melanoma, head and neck, liver or kidney cancer. The V and J genes are TRBV30 and TRBJ1-2; the D gene is possibly TRBD1 (6 bases). Written as DNA, the CDR3 is TGTGCCTGGAAATACGGAGGGGGGGATGGCTACACCTTC. Amino acid sequence: CAWKYGGGDGYTF.